Described below is a single T cell receptor beta chain sequence and its context. Its target is not known. TCRdb redid the calling of the reads with MiXCR, one entry per CDR3 protein. The sample has some 920,000 distinct CDR3 sequences, roughly 30% seen once; the top ten hold 13%. The germline V gene has CDR1 LGHNA and CDR2 YNFKEQ. J gave up 0 bases and V 7 bases, and 7 bases lay outside the gene matches. The CDR3 sequence is 15 residues long. These data originate in a study of T cell repertoires in cytomegalovirus infection. General study findings and limits: HLA-C-restricted, CMV-specific TCR beta clonotypes were dominant ex vivo.

Sequenced here: cultured CD8+ T cells from PBMCs, sampled from culture after CMV antigen stimulation. The source is a human donor in good health (CMV status not recorded). Some clones in this sample may be carry-over from other donors' samples. The chain employs TRBV4-2 and TRBJ2-3; TRBD2 matches 7 bases. CDR3 sequence reads: CASTMGGVSTDTQYF. As DNA, the CDR3 is TGTGCCAGCACCATGGGAGGGGTCAGCACAGATACGCAGTATTTT.